This is a list of T cell receptor beta chains from one sample in a study of cytomegalovirus exposure and HLA in healthy donors. Measured with immunoSEQ multiplex PCR; TCRdb has only the in-frame clones, and not every one. The data hold about 160,000 clones, with 80% to 85% observed a single time. The sequencing input was PBMCs. The source is a boy between 2 and 10 years old in good health and CMV-seronegative. Both conserved end residues are part of each CDR3. A D gene is named only where the DNA matches it firmly.

v_call	d_call	j_call	cdr3_aa
TRBV9	TRBD1	TRBJ1-2	CASSPRDRGFYGYTF
TRBV10-3	TRBD2	TRBJ2-1	CAISDRSGGTNEQFF
TRBV19	NA	TRBJ1-2	CASSIVEGADLTYGYTF
TRBV7-7	NA	TRBJ1-1	CASSWGGAGHFEAFF
TRBV7-8	NA	TRBJ1-1	CASSLTGLNTEAFF
TRBV5-6	TRBD1	TRBJ1-2	CASSLEGQGANGYTF
TRBV30	TRBD2	NA	CAWRLNRGGGVQGEQYF
TRBV10-3	TRBD1	TRBJ1-1	CAISESGTGRNTEAFF
TRBV6-1	NA	TRBJ1-1	CASSDGGTEAFF
TRBV27	NA	TRBJ2-3	CASRPGASEVHTQYF
TRBV5-1	TRBD2	TRBJ2-5	CASSSGTTSLETQYF
TRBV27	NA	TRBJ2-2	CASSSLGQGHNTGELFF
TRBV10-1	NA	TRBJ1-1	CASSSPSGDEAFF
TRBV2	NA	TRBJ1-6	CASSGSVSPLHF
TRBV11-2	TRBD2	TRBJ2-7	CASSLRRERNEQYF